The rows below give T cell receptor beta chains drawn from one sample of a study of T cell responses to AZD1222 COVID-19 vaccine. TCRdb's copy holds only in-frame clones and misses some; the assay was immunoSEQ multiplex PCR. The sample lists 120,000 to 150,000 clones; 89% were seen once. The material sequenced was peripheral blood, taken on day 0 of AZD1222 vaccination. These receptors were collected from an adult in good health. Both conserved end residues are part of each CDR3.

j_call	v_call	cdr3_length	cdr3_aa
TRBJ2-1	TRBV6-5	15	CASSLDRAVYNEQFF
TRBJ2-6	TRBV11-2	16	CASSLGGHSGANVLTF
TRBJ1-1	TRBV6-5	15	CASSPNREMNTEAFF
TRBJ1-2	TRBV29-1	15	CSVESTVGGNYGYTF
TRBJ1-1	TRBV2	11	CASILGTRAFF
TRBJ2-5	TRBV19	15	CASSTYAGAQETQYF
TRBJ2-7	TRBV7-6	14	CASSLEEGVYEQYF
TRBJ1-1	TRBV20-1	12	CSASYGDTEAFF
TRBJ1-5	TRBV5-1	14	CASSPGTVNQPQHF
TRBJ1-5	TRBV14	16	CASSRGGGGSNQPQHF
TRBJ1-5	TRBV28	15	CASSLKGPRLWPQHF
TRBJ1-2	TRBV6-5	14	CASRIGQGVYGYTF
TRBJ2-2	TRBV7-9	17	CASSSRKSREGAGELFF
TRBJ2-7	TRBV28	14	CASTPITRGYEQYF
TRBJ2-5	TRBV29-1	12	CSGGRPSETQYF
TRBJ1-6	TRBV6-5	12	CASMPGTEPLHF
TRBJ1-1	TRBV7-9	19	CASSFSTPDRVHDYTEAFF
TRBJ2-1	TRBV11-2	11	CASSPGYEQFF
TRBJ1-5	TRBV19	15	CASKSGAGGNQPQHF
TRBJ2-2	TRBV9	18	CASSVEPTGRANTGELFF
TRBJ2-1	TRBV29-1	11	CSGGSSNEQFF
TRBJ2-5	TRBV30	14	CAWSVLAGVETQYF
TRBJ1-1	TRBV2	14	CASSALGGQSEAFF
TRBJ2-5	TRBV5-6	14	CASRRQGGEETQYF
TRBJ1-1	TRBV6-5	13	CASSYRGRTEAFF
TRBJ2-3	TRBV19	14	CATGSGRKVDTQYF
TRBJ1-1	TRBV5-4	19	CASSTAGFRKLSENTEAFF
TRBJ1-5	TRBV2	15	CASSANRASNQPQHF
TRBJ2-3	TRBV24-1	13	CATSEDGTDTQYF
TRBJ2-7	TRBV6-1	15	CASSEKTSGGSEQYF
TRBJ2-2	TRBV5-1	15	CASSPWTGNTGELFF
TRBJ2-1	TRBV5-1	15	CASSLVGTSANEQFF
TRBJ1-1	TRBV14	15	CASSQGDNRGTEAFF
TRBJ2-6	TRBV28	16	CASSSRVQAGANVLTF
TRBJ2-5	TRBV18	13	CASSPPDRETQYF
TRBJ2-7	TRBV19	13	CASRILAGYEQYF
TRBJ1-2	TRBV6-1	15	CASSEGTGGFYGYTF
TRBJ2-1	TRBV27	13	CASSLRGWNEQFF
TRBJ2-7	TRBV7-9	15	CASSQRGTREYEQYF
TRBJ2-1	TRBV6-5	13	CASSYGTRNEQFF
TRBJ2-1	TRBV11-2	14	CASYREGLYNEQFF
TRBJ1-4	TRBV7-6	15	CASSRTGSANEKLFF
TRBJ1-1	TRBV10-3	14	CAIRPALGNTEAFF
TRBJ1-3	TRBV14	16	CASSRLGTGGINTIYF
TRBJ1-2	TRBV24-1	14	CATSDPGRNYGYTF
TRBJ2-2	TRBV5-1	17	CASSLEVARRRAGELFF
TRBJ1-2	TRBV15	13	CATSQGRDGGYTF
TRBJ1-1	TRBV10-3	11	CASRLNTEAFF
TRBJ1-5	TRBV6-2/TRBV6-3	16	CASSLMTATPNQPQHF
TRBJ2-1	TRBV14	13	CASSQGASGRPIF
TRBJ2-3	TRBV6-2/TRBV6-3	14	CASSYPGSRDTQYF
TRBJ1-4	TRBV5-1	14	CASSFTGNNEKLFF
TRBJ1-1	TRBV19	14	CASSLGTGNTEAFF
TRBJ2-7	TRBV5-6	13	CASSLPGVDEQYF
TRBJ2-1	TRBV6-5	13	CASRWDTSNEQFF
TRBJ1-5	TRBV28	15	CASSSSPLGGQPQHF